This T cell receptor beta chain was recovered during a study of cytomegalovirus exposure and HLA in healthy donors. Study results and caveats: A later analysis found that most CMV-associated TCR beta chains appeared HLA-restricted. Reportedly, a later analysis found an Asian-associated ancestry cluster had fewer N-insertions than the roughly 670-donor mean.

The germline V and J ends were trimmed by 4 bases and 3 bases, with 20 bases remaining between them. CDR3 length: 17 amino acids. Germline V gives CDR1 SGHRS, CDR2 YFSETQ. The PCR employed 60 Vbeta primers together with 13 Jbeta primers. Profiling relied on immunoSEQ multiplex PCR, and the TCRdb table lists in-frame clones only, not all of them. This table has about 160,000 clones, approximately 79% appearing once. To note about this clone: Its target is not known.

The chain is built from TRBV5-1 and TRBJ2-1, with a possible D match to TRBD2 (6 bases). This TCR came from a man aged 40-55 years in good health and CMV-seropositive. Sample: PBMCs. The DNA of the CDR3 is TGCGCCAGCAGCCCTTTGCGGGGAACAAACTACTACAATGAGCAGTTCTTC. It translates to CASSPLRGTNYYNEQFF.